These 10 T cell receptor beta chains originate from one sample sequenced in a study of blood T cell repertoires in COVID-19. Assay used: immunoSEQ multiplex PCR; TCRdb lists only in-frame clones, some missing. The table shows 300,000 to 350,000 clones, with 70% to 90% occurring only once. The sample taken for sequencing was PBMCs or T cells enriched from blood (not recorded which). These receptors all stem from a man aged 25 to 40 who had recovered from COVID-19.

The rearrangement uses TRBV27 and TRBJ2-7; 13 positions agree with TRBD2. The germline gives CDR1 MNHEY, CDR2 SMNVEV (reference sequence). Trimming removed 9 bases from V and 0 bases from J; junction bases left unmatched: 5. The CDR3 sequence is 15 residues long. CDR3 bases: TGTGCCAGTGGACTAGCGGGGGCCTACTCCTACGAGCAGTACTTC. This translates into CASGLAGAYSYEQYF.

The V gene is TRBV7-8, the J gene TRBJ1-2, with 10 bases aligning to TRBD1. Germline CDR1 reads SGHVS; CDR2 reads FQNEAQ. V shed 3 bases and J 3 bases; nucleotides not matched to a gene: 4. The CDR3 is 15 amino acids. The chain's CDR3 is CASSFGTGAYYGYTF. The CDR3 DNA reads as TGTGCCAGCAGCTTCGGGACAGGGGCTTACTATGGCTACACCTTC.

The rearrangement joins TRBV5-1 to TRBJ2-1; D is possibly TRBD2 (5 bases). The ends were cut back, 2 bases at V and 8 bases at J, with 17 bases in the middle. Germline CDR1 reads SGHRS; CDR2 reads YFSETQ. The CDR3 has 15 amino acids. The CDR3 coding sequence is TGCGCCAGCAGCTTAAAACGGGAAGTTGTAGATGAGCAGTTCTTC. This translates into CASSLKREVVDEQFF. Full variable domain (outside the CDR3, taken from reference TRBV5-1 and TRBJ2-1): KAGVTQTPRYLIKTRGQQVTLSCSPISGHRSVSWYQQTPGQGLQFLFEYFSETQRNKGNFPGRFSGRQFSNSRSEMNVSTLELGDSALYLCASSLKREVVDEQFFGPGTRLTVL.

This clone was counted only a few times. This chain uses TRBV6-5 with TRBJ1-1; D is ambiguous. Per the germline V gene, CDR1 is MNHEY and CDR2 is SVGAGI. V was pared by 6 bases and J by 4 bases, with 9 bases between. The length of the CDR3 is 12 residues. CDR3 DNA: TGTGCCAGCAGGATACGGGGCACTGAAGCTTTCTTT. Protein sequence: CASRIRGTEAFF.

The chain has TRBV7-2 and TRBJ2-4; 13 positions match TRBD2. The CDR3 contains 16 residues. CDR1 is SGHTA and CDR2 is FQGNSA in the germline V gene. V trimming: 6 bases; J trimming: 3 bases; junction bases outside the gene matches: 5. For the CDR3, the DNA is TGTGCCAGCAGGTTGACTAGCGGGGGGAACAAAAACATTCAGTACTTC. This translates into CASRLTSGGNKNIQYF.

The chain combines TRBV5-5 with TRBJ1-2, with TRBD1 matching 7 bases. This CDR3 is built from 14 residues. Germline assignment: CDR1 SGHKS and CDR2 YYEKEE (reference sequence). V was pared by 1 base and J by 2 bases, with 2 bases of the junction left unmatched. The CDR3 region is CASSLQQGNYGYTF. CDR3 coding DNA: TGTGCCAGCAGCTTGCAACAGGGGAACTATGGCTACACCTTC.

This clone has only one observation. DNA for the CDR3: TGTGCCAGCAGTGAGGACAGGCGGTACTTATCCTACGAGCAGTACTTC. It specifies CASSEDRRYLSYEQYF. J is TRBJ2-7 and V is TRBV2; TRBD1 matches 7 bases. Germline lookup yields CDR1 SNHLY and CDR2 FYNNEI. V was pared by 3 bases and J by 1 base, with 9 bases of the junction left unmatched. The CDR3 consists of 16 residues. The variable domain in full, completed from reference TRBV2 and TRBJ2-7, reads EPEVTQTPSHQVTQMGQEVILRCVPISNHLYFYWYRQILGQKVEFLVSFYNNEISEKSEIFDDQFSVERPDGSNFTLKIRSTKLEDSAMYFCASSEDRRYLSYEQYFGPGTRLTVT.

V gene TRBV5-1 combines with J gene TRBJ2-3, with a possible D match to TRBD1 (5 bases). The germline V and J ends were trimmed by 5 bases and 0 bases, with 10 bases remaining between them. Germline values: CDR1 SGHRS, CDR2 YFSETQ. The CDR3 sequence is 14 residues long. This chain's CDR3 is CASRQETSTDTQYF. The DNA for the CDR3 is TGCGCCAGCAGACAGGAAACTAGCACAGATACGCAGTATTTT.

The chain has TRBV7-8 and TRBJ2-3; weak D call: TRBD2 (5 bases). V lost 5 bases and J 6 bases, leaving 15 bases between the germline ends. This CDR3 has 14 amino acids. In germline, CDR1 is SGHVS, CDR2 FQNEAQ. The CDR3 loop reads CASSLGRLWDTQYF. The CDR3 bases are TGTGCCAGCAGCCTAGGACGACTATGGGATACGCAGTATTTT.

CDR3 bases: TGTGCCAGCAGTAGGGGGGGGCTGGCTGAAGCTTTCTTT. This gives the protein CASSRGGLAEAFF. The rearrangement joins TRBV6-2 or TRBV6-3 to TRBJ1-1, with D maybe TRBD1 (6 bases). Trimming removed 5 bases from V and 6 bases from J, with 13 bases in between. Looked up from germline, CDR1 is MNHEY and CDR2 is SVGEGT. The CDR3 spans 13 residues.